Described below is a single T cell receptor beta chain sequence and its context. What it binds is unknown. One base away lies a much larger clone, so this may be a sequencing read error. This sample was taken from a study of T cells in Graves' hyperthyroidism and ophthalmopathy. Study-level points and caveats: Ophthalmopathy was separated from stable hyperthyroidism by a 13 V-J model.

CDR1 is SNHLY and CDR2 is FYNNEI in the germline V gene. The CDR3 runs to 12 residues. An absence of ophthalmopathy progression within 18 months meant stable Graves' hyperthyroidism. Hyperthyroidism patients were newly diagnosed, had disease duration under 2 months, and were aged 18 to 65 years. Amplified TCR beta CDR3 regions derived from RNA transcripts. During a first-round RT-PCR of the TCR CDR3, the HTBI primer set was used. TCRdb reprocessed the multiplex PCR reads with MiXCR, giving one entry per CDR3 protein. The table lists about 300,000 distinct CDR3 sequences, roughly an eighth of them singletons, with roughly 7.7% in the top ten.

The material sequenced was blood. This receptor was obtained from a woman aged 40 to 50 with Graves' hyperthyroidism. This chain links TRBV2 with TRBJ2-7; D is possibly TRBD2 (5 bases). Written as DNA, the CDR3 is TGTGCCAGCAGCGCTAGCATTTACGGGCAGTACTTC. Encoded protein: CASSASIYGQYF.